This is a list of T cell receptor beta chains from one sample in a study of cytomegalovirus exposure and HLA in healthy donors. Here immunoSEQ multiplex PCR was the method, and the copy in TCRdb shows in-frame clones only, minus some. The repertoire holds around 200,000 clones, with more than 65% as singletons. Source material: PBMCs. The origin of the receptors is a man over 45 in good health and CMV-seronegative. Both conserved end residues are part of each CDR3. The order of the fields is D gene, V gene, J gene, CDR3 length, CDR3 protein. D genes are given only for firm matches.

>TRBD2|TRBV27|TRBJ2-7|12
CASRTSGHEQYF
>NA|TRBV2|TRBJ1-4|12
CASRRDNEKLFF
>NA|TRBV5-6|TRBJ2-1|17
CASSFKAEPSSYNEQFF
>TRBD1|TRBV5-1|TRBJ2-5|15
CASSGGGTGTETQYF
>TRBD1|TRBV27|TRBJ2-7|15
CASRPTGTDSYEQYF
>NA|TRBV9|TRBJ1-1|13
CASSEGQNTEAFF
>TRBD1|TRBV19|TRBJ1-5|13
CASATQGDQPQHF
>NA|TRBV19|TRBJ1-2|16
CASSIEGLGTGLRYTF
>NA|TRBV27|TRBJ2-3|12
CASSSQSDTQYF
>NA|TRBV9|TRBJ2-2|15
CASTPNQGLTGELFF
>NA|TRBV19|TRBJ1-5|15
CASSRAAGYNQPQHF
>NA|TRBV27|TRBJ2-7|15
CASSYHQGRSYEQYF
>TRBD2|TRBV6-6|TRBJ2-5|15
CASSPGLAGRETQYF
>TRBD1|TRBV18|TRBJ1-5|15
CASSVGTASNQPQHF
>NA|TRBV4-1|TRBJ2-3|16
CASSQDRSAPGDTQYF
>NA|TRBV10-3|TRBJ2-7|14
CAISELGGSYEQYF
>NA|TRBV5-5|TRBJ1-2|15
CASSLEMGANYGYTF
>NA|TRBV2|TRBJ1-1|14
CASSFNRMNTEAFF
>NA|TRBV30|TRBJ2-2|13
CAWSVLVTGELFF
>NA|TRBV23-1|TRBJ1-1|17
CASSQSGRKPKNTEAFF
>TRBD1|TRBV5-1|NA|16
CASSPQGQANAYEQFF
>TRBD1|TRBV7-7|TRBJ2-7|13
CASSGQGDDEQYF
>TRBD2|TRBV28|TRBJ2-7|16
CASSETGELAGSEQYF
>NA|TRBV27|TRBJ2-7|14
CASSLWGESYEQYF
>NA|TRBV19|TRBJ1-1|15
CASSIAFGMNTEAFF
>NA|TRBV6-4|TRBJ2-3|16
CANLVIQGRRADTQYF
>TRBD2|TRBV11-2|TRBJ2-1|13
CASSLGGDNEQFF
>TRBD1|TRBV18|TRBJ1-4|16
CASSPLEGGASEKLFF
>TRBD1|TRBV28|TRBJ1-1|17
CASSLYGTGAGGTEAFF